Listed below are T cell receptor beta chains from one sample, sequenced in a study of blood T cell repertoires in COVID-19. Clones were read by immunoSEQ multiplex PCR, and TCRdb kept only the in-frame ones, dropping some. The repertoire includes hundreds of thousands of clones, approximately 86% of them detected once, and about 4% sits in the top ten. Sequenced sample: PBMCs or T cells enriched from blood (not recorded which). The origin of the receptors is a woman aged 30 to 39 who had been exposed to COVID-19. Each CDR3 is given without its conserved first and last residue. Fields, in order: D gene, J gene, V gene, CDR3 protein. A D gene is named only where the DNA matches it firmly.

- TRBJ2-7 TRBV4-1 ASSQDKEASYEQY
TRBD1 TRBJ2-7 TRBV3-1/TRBV3-2 ASSQQGARNYEQY
TRBD1 TRBJ1-1 TRBV18 ASSPRRRRQGATNTEAF
- TRBJ2-5 TRBV3-1/TRBV3-2 ASSRGPETQY
TRBD1 TRBJ1-3 TRBV5-1 ASSPAGTGNPGNTIY
- TRBJ1-1 TRBV12-3/TRBV12-4 ASSWGQGEAF
- TRBJ1-3 TRBV19 ASSPSGNTIY
- TRBJ2-5 TRBV4-2 ASSQDAEEETQY
- TRBJ1-1 TRBV7-9 ATRGGNTEAF
TRBD2 TRBJ2-1 TRBV30 AWERGHYNEQF
- TRBJ2-1 TRBV9 ASSVPVGGGQKIDYNEQF
- TRBJ2-5 TRBV9 ASATGASRETQY
- TRBJ1-2 TRBV5-1 ASRPSTAGYT
- TRBJ1-2 TRBV18 ASSPQNYGYT
TRBD1 TRBJ1-2 TRBV5-8 ASSLSQGAYGYT
TRBD1 TRBJ1-1 TRBV15 ATSPDRARMNTEAF
TRBD2 TRBJ2-1 TRBV29-1 SVEVGGLAGEQF
- TRBJ2-3 TRBV7-2 ASRLFQGIDTQY
- TRBJ2-2 TRBV30 AWSTPQRNTGELF
TRBD1 TRBJ1-4 TRBV19 ASSIRTGGFSNEKLF
TRBD1 TRBJ1-3 TRBV5-1 ASSLGTGAGNTIY
TRBD1 TRBJ1-5 TRBV5-1 ASSFGGDRENQPQH
- TRBJ1-2 TRBV2 ASRADTTNYGYT
TRBD1 TRBJ2-2 TRBV5-6 ASSPGTGGGGELF
- TRBJ1-2 TRBV6-1 ASSPREGYGYT
TRBD1 TRBJ1-1 TRBV19 ASSRGQGKTEAF
- TRBJ2-2 TRBV5-1 ASSLQGVPGELF
- TRBJ1-2 TRBV30 AWSRQRDTGYT
- TRBJ1-5 TRBV12-5 ASGLVLNRGASNQPQH
- TRBJ1-2 TRBV7-3 ASSRWGQPGGYT
TRBD1 TRBJ2-1 TRBV19 ASSRTRGNNEQF
TRBD1 TRBJ2-7 TRBV6-1 ASSETGAREQY
TRBD1 TRBJ1-1 TRBV19 ASSITGTGGHTEAF
- TRBJ1-1 TRBV4-1 ASSQDQGLETEAF
TRBD1 TRBJ1-2 TRBV7-9 ASSSGQSAGGYT
- TRBJ2-7 TRBV12-3/TRBV12-4 ASSPGGSYEQY
- TRBJ2-7 TRBV27 ASSFGRGYEQY
TRBD1 TRBJ2-3 TRBV7-8 ASSLDRSRDRLTSTDTQY
- TRBJ1-3 TRBV7-8 ASSPSGAGNTIY
- TRBJ2-3 TRBV2 ASSVEFADTQY
- TRBJ1-4 TRBV18 ASQQGLGEKLF
- TRBJ1-3 TRBV3-1/TRBV3-2 ASSPQVSGNTIY
TRBD2 TRBJ2-1 TRBV5-1 ASSLGAGGSYNEQF
- TRBJ1-4 TRBV5-6 ASSLRGTNEKLF
- TRBJ1-5 TRBV4-1 ASSQDWGRPQH
TRBD1 TRBJ1-1 TRBV7-6 ASSYRQGSAAF
- TRBJ2-7 TRBV18 ASSPSRGGRSYEQY
TRBD2 TRBJ2-3 TRBV19 ATTAGQTDTQY
TRBD1 TRBJ1-2 TRBV5-4 ASSLGQGQNYGYT
- TRBJ1-6 TRBV7-3 ASNGRGRPYNSPLH
- TRBJ1-5 TRBV6-5 ASSRQGIGQPQH
- TRBJ1-6 TRBV28 ASSASSFGGSLH
- TRBJ1-5 TRBV4-2 ASSQDRVSNQPQH
TRBD1 TRBJ1-2 TRBV12-3/TRBV12-4 ASSLEGAYGYT